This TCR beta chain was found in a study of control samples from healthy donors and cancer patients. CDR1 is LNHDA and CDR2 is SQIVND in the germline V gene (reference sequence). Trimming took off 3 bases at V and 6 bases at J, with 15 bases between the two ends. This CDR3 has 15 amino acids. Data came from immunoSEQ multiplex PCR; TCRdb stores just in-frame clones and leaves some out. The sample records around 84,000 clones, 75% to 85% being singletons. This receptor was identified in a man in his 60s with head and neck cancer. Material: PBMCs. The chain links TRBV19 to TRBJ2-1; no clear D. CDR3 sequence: CASSIQGPASNEQFF. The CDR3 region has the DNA TGTGCCAGTAGTATTCAAGGGCCCGCCAGCAATGAGCAGTTCTTC.